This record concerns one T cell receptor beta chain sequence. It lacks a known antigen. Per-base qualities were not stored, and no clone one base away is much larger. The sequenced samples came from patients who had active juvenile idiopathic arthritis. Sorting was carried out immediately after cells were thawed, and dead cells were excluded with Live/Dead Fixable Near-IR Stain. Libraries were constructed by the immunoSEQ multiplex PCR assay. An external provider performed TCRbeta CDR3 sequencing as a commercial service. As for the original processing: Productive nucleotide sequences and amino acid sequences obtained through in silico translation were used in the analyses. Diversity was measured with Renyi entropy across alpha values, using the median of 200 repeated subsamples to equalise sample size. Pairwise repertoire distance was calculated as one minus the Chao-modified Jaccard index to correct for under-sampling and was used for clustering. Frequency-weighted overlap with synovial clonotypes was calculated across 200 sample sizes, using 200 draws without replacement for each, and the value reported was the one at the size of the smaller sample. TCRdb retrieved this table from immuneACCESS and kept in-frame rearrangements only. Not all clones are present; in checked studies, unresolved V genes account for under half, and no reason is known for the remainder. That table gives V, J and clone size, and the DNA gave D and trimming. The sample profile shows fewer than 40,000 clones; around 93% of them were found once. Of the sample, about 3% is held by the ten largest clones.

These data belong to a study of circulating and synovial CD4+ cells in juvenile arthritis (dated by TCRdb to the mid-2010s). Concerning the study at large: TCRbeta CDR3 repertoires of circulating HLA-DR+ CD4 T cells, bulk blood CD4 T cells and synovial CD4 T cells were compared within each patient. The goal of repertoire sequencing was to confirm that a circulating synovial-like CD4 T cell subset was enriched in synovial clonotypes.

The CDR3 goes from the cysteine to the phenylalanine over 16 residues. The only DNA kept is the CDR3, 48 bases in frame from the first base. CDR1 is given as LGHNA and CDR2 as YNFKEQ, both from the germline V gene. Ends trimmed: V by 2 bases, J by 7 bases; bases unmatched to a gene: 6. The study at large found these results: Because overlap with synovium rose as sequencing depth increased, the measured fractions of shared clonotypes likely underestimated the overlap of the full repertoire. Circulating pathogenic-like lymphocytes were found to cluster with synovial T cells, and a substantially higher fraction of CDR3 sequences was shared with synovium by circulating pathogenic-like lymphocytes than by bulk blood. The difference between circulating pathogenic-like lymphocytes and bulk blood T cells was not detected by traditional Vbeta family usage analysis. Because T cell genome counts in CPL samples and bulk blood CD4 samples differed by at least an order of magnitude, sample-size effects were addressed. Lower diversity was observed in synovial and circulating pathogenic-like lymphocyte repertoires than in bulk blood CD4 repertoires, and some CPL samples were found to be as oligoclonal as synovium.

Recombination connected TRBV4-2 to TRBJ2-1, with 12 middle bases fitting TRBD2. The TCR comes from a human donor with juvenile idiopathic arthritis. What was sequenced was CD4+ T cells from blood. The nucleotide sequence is TGTGCCAGCAGCCAATTGACTAGCGGGAGCGGAAATGAGCAGTTCTTC. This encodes CASSQLTSGSGNEQFF.